The 27 T cell receptor beta chains presented below share a single source sample, sequenced in a study of blood T cell repertoires in COVID-19. Profiled with immunoSEQ multiplex PCR; TCRdb holds only in-frame clones, not every one. This sample has about 90,000 clones, with approximately 91% found just once. Sequencing was done on a sample of peripheral blood. These receptors came from a human donor with active COVID-19. The donor label of this sample is uncertain.

The chain has TRBV27 and TRBJ2-1, with D possibly matching TRBD1 (6 bases). The CDR3 has 14 amino acids. The germline V and J ends were trimmed by 5 bases and 7 bases, with 15 bases remaining between them. The V gene's germline CDR1 is MNHEY and CDR2 SMNVEV (reference sequence). The CDR3 reads CASSAPDSLNEQFF. CDR3 DNA: TGTGCCAGCAGTGCTCCGGACAGTCTAAATGAGCAGTTCTTC.

The chain has TRBV27 and TRBJ1-1; TRBD1 agrees at 8 bases. The ends lost 3 bases at V and 3 bases at J; junction bases unmatched: 3. CDR1 MNHEY and CDR2 SMNVEV come from the germline V gene (reference sequence). The CDR3 is made up of 14 amino acids. CDR3 loop: CASSFDRGYTEAFF. Written as DNA, the CDR3 is TGTGCCAGCAGTTTTGACAGGGGTTACACTGAAGCTTTCTTT.

This clone was detected only once. The chain carries TRBV7-3 and TRBJ2-2; 7 bases line up with TRBD1. The CDR3 contains 14 residues. Germline CDR1 is SGHTA and CDR2 is FQGTGA. V lost 5 bases to trimming and J lost 6 bases; unmatched junction nucleotides: 6. The CDR3 here is CASSLTGQAGELFF. DNA of the CDR3: TGTGCCAGCAGCCTGACAGGGCAAGCCGGGGAGCTGTTTTTT.

V usage is TRBV4-2 and J usage is TRBJ2-5; 8 bases map to TRBD2. The CDR3 runs 18 residues. J lost 2 bases, V lost 0 bases, and 11 bases had no gene match. Germline V lookup: CDR1 LGHNA, CDR2 YNFKEQ. CDR3 sequence reads: CASSQELGRGGIQETQYF. The CDR3 nucleotides read TGTGCCAGCAGCCAAGAATTGGGTCGGGGGGGCATACAAGAGACCCAGTACTTC.

The V and J genes are TRBV19 and TRBJ2-3; 12 bases fit TRBD1. CDR1 LNHDA and CDR2 SQIVND come from the germline V gene (reference sequence). V was clipped by 5 bases and J by 0 bases; unmatched bases: 12. This CDR3 has 19 amino acids. CDR3 DNA sequence: TGTGCCAGTAGTCCCCGGGGGGACAGGGGGCACCCTAGCACAGATACGCAGTATTTT. Protein: CASSPRGDRGHPSTDTQYF. The full variable domain, with the rest looked up from reference TRBV19 and TRBJ2-3, is DGGITQSPKYLFRKEGQNVTLSCEQNLNHDAMYWYRQDPGQGLRLIYYSQIVNDFQKGDIAEGYSVSREKKESFPLTVTSAQKNPTAFYLCASSPRGDRGHPSTDTQYFGPGTRLTVL.

A single count supports this clone. This chain uses TRBV10-3 with TRBJ2-3; 7 bases agree with TRBD1. After removal of 6 bases from V and 3 bases from J, the junction contained 9 bases not matched to a gene. Germline CDR1 is ENHRY and CDR2 is SYGVKD. The CDR3 spans 15 residues. The CDR3 DNA reads as TGTGCCATCAGCCCCGGGACAGCTCAGACAGATACGCAGTATTTT. The encoded protein is CAISPGTAQTDTQYF.

This clone was recorded only once. The V call is TRBV19, the J call TRBJ1-3; D not certain. The germline gives CDR1 LNHDA, CDR2 SQIVND (reference sequence). The length of the CDR3 is 16 residues. The ends were cut back, 7 bases at V and 0 bases at J, with 16 bases in the middle. The CDR3 spells CASTRGGHSSGNTIYF. For the CDR3, the DNA is TGTGCCAGTACCCGGGGAGGCCACTCCTCTGGAAACACCATATATTTT.

The chain carries TRBV12-3 or TRBV12-4 and TRBJ1-1; TRBD1 aligns across 8 bases. The CDR3 runs to 13 residues. The junction had 1 base not matched to a gene; V was cut back by 6 bases and J by 1 base. DNA of the CDR3: TGTGCCAGCAGAGGGACAGGGAACACTGAAGCTTTCTTT. The encoded protein is CASRGTGNTEAFF.

The rearrangement joins TRBV5-1 to TRBJ1-1; 7 bases agree with TRBD1. Trimming cost V 0 bases and J 2 bases; bases outside gene matches: 16. This CDR3 contains 19 residues. Germline CDR1 and CDR2: SGHRS and YFSETQ. For the CDR3, the DNA is TGCGCCAGCAGCTTGGGCCACCCTAGCGATACAGGGGTCAACACTGAAGCTTTCTTT. Translation gives CASSLGHPSDTGVNTEAFF.

The V call is TRBV7-2, the J call TRBJ2-1, with D possibly matching TRBD1 (6 bases). Germline CDR1 is SGHTA and CDR2 is FQGNSA. The V and J ends lost 1 base and 8 bases respectively, with 9 bases between them. CDR3 length: 13 amino acids. In DNA form, the CDR3 reads TGTGCCAGCAGCTTAGACAGGGAACATGAGCAGTTCTTC. As protein: CASSLDREHEQFF.

V usage is TRBV18 and J usage is TRBJ2-1, with 7 bases fitting TRBD1. V trimming: 3 bases; J trimming: 7 bases; junction bases outside the gene matches: 15. The CDR3 covers 17 residues. Germline lookup yields CDR1 KGHSH and CDR2 LQKENI. The CDR3 coding sequence is TGTGCCAGCTCACCGTCATTTCAAGGGGGCAGGGGTAATGAGCAGTTCTTC. Protein sequence: CASSPSFQGGRGNEQFF.

The chain uses TRBV5-1 and TRBJ2-1, with 8 bases aligning to TRBD2. V gave up 4 bases and J gave up 8 bases; unmatched junction bases: 11. Looked up from germline, CDR1 is SGHRS and CDR2 is YFSETQ. The CDR3 covers 15 residues. The CDR3 sequence is CASSITAGDFDEQFF. Written as DNA, the CDR3 is TGCGCCAGCAGCATAACAGCGGGGGATTTCGATGAGCAGTTCTTC.

V and J are TRBV13 and TRBJ2-1, with 8 bases aligning to TRBD1. Trimming at V came to 8 bases and at J to 5 bases, leaving 11 bases not matched to a gene. CDR1 is PRHDT and CDR2 is FYEKMQ in the germline V gene (reference sequence). The CDR3 runs to 15 residues. The CDR3 protein is CASYAGTGPHNEQFF. In DNA, the CDR3 is TGTGCCAGCTACGCCGGGACAGGACCCCACAATGAGCAGTTCTTC.

The chain links TRBV7-3 to TRBJ2-1; 7 bases fit TRBD1. The junction had 9 bases not matched to a gene; V was cut back by 5 bases and J by 2 bases. The CDR3 runs to 16 residues. CDR1 and CDR2 from the germline V gene are SGHTA and FQGTGA. The CDR3 loop reads CASSAQTGRPYNEQFF. The CDR3 DNA reads TGTGCCAGCAGCGCCCAGACAGGGCGCCCCTACAATGAGCAGTTCTTC.

J is TRBJ1-2 and V is TRBV24-1; D gene ambiguous. CDR1 is KGHDR and CDR2 is SFDVKD in the germline V gene. The V and J ends lost 4 bases and 8 bases respectively, with 7 bases between them. This CDR3 spans 11 amino acids. CDR3 nucleotide sequence: TGTGCCACCAGTGACGTTCTGGGCTACACCTTC. It is translated as CATSDVLGYTF.

This rearrangement joins TRBV7-6 to TRBJ2-7, with D perhaps TRBD1 (7 bases). The CDR3 has 15 residues. The ends were cut back, 5 bases at V and 6 bases at J, with 20 bases in the middle. The germline gives CDR1 SGHVS, CDR2 FNYEAQ. CDR3 in amino acids: CASSASGGLGGEQYF. For the CDR3, the DNA is TGTGCCAGCAGCGCCTCAGGGGGGCTCGGGGGCGAGCAGTACTTC. Together with reference TRBV7-6 and TRBJ2-7, the CDR3 gives the full variable domain: GAGVSQSPRYKVTKRGQDVALRCDPISGHVSLYWYRQALGQGPEFLTYFNYEAQQDKSGLPNDRFSAERPEGSISTLTIQRTEQRDSAMYRCASSASGGLGGEQYFGPGTRLTVT.

The chain carries TRBV7-2 and TRBJ1-1; D may be TRBD1 (6 bases). This CDR3 contains 14 residues. The V end was cut by 5 bases, the J end by 1 base, with 11 bases between. Germline CDR1 SGHTA, CDR2 FQGNSA. CDR3 bases: TGTGCCAGCAGCGAGGAGACAGGGAACACTGAAGCTTTCTTT. Protein: CASSEETGNTEAFF.

As to this clone: The conserved closing phenylalanine or tryptophan is absent in this CDR3, likely reflecting a read error. The DNA is left out, because the CDR3 cannot be placed on it with certainty; the CDR3 is given as TCRdb lists it. The chain combines TRBV5-3 with TRBJ1-5; TRBD1, the D gene given by the table, was not confirmed from the DNA. TRBV5-3 is placed among ORFs of uncertain function. The CDR3 length equals 10 residues, ends included. CDR3 region: CARSVGWQGV.

The chain has TRBV7-9 and TRBJ1-4, with a possible D match to TRBD1 (5 bases). The CDR3 length is 18 residues. Germline assignment: CDR1 SEHNR and CDR2 FQNEAQ (reference sequence). The V gene lost 2 bases and the J gene lost 4 bases, with 20 bases spanning the gap. Written as DNA, the CDR3 is TGTGCCAGCAGCTTATTTCGCGGCGGCGGGGGAAATAATGAAAAACTGTTTTTT. Translation: CASSLFRGGGGNNEKLFF. Based on the CDR3 plus reference TRBV7-9 and TRBJ1-4, the full variable domain is DTGVSQNPRHKITKRGQNVTFRCDPISEHNRLYWYRQTLGQGPEFLTYFQNEAQLEKSRLLSDRFSAERPKGSFSTLEIQRTEQGDSAMYLCASSLFRGGGGNNEKLFFGSGTQLSVL.

The CDR3 region has the DNA TGTGCCACCAGTGATCAACTAGCGAATCTCCGGGATGAGCAGTTCTTC. Its protein product is CATSDQLANLRDEQFF. The rearrangement joins TRBV24-1 to TRBJ2-1; 7 nucleotides agree with TRBD2. Unmatched junction bases numbered 12, after V lost 3 bases and J lost 8 bases. Looked up from germline, CDR1 is KGHDR and CDR2 is SFDVKD. The CDR3 sequence is 16 residues long.

The rearrangement uses TRBV11-2 and TRBJ2-7, with D hard to call. Germline loops: CDR1 SGHAT, CDR2 FQNNGV. The V end was cut by 1 base, the J end by 6 bases, with 10 bases between. The CDR3 contains 13 residues. The CDR3, as DNA: TGTGCCAGCAGCTTAGGGCTCCCCCGCGAGCAGTACTTC. Protein product: CASSLGLPREQYF.

The chain carries TRBV28 and TRBJ1-5, with 8 bases aligning to TRBD1. This CDR3 spans 15 amino acids. Per germline, CDR1 MDHEN and CDR2 SYDVKM. The J segment lost 1 base and the V segment lost 9 bases, leaving 8 bases of the junction unmatched. The CDR3, as DNA: TGTGCCAGTGGCGGACAGGGTGGGAGCAATCAGCCCCAGCATTTT. It encodes CASGGQGGSNQPQHF.

The rearrangement links TRBV9 to TRBJ1-2, with 8 bases identical to TRBD1. CDR1 SGDLS and CDR2 YYNGEE come from the germline V gene. V dropped 5 bases and J dropped 6; count of bases not matched to a gene: 9. This CDR3 contains 14 residues. CDR3 in DNA: TGTGCCAGCAGTTCCCAACAGGGGGTAGATGGCTACACCTTC. Its protein product is CASSSQQGVDGYTF.

The chain combines TRBV3-1 (or the pseudogene TRBV3-2) with TRBJ2-3; TRBD1 agrees at 9 bases. The germline V gene encodes CDR1 LGHDT and CDR2 YNNKEL (reference sequence). The CDR3 has 17 residues. V gave up 0 bases and J gave up 3 bases; unmatched junction bases: 7. The CDR3 sequence: CASSQDRGQGPTDTQYF. The CDR3 nucleotides read TGTGCCAGCAGCCAAGATAGGGGACAGGGTCCAACAGATACGCAGTATTTT.

This rearrangement joins TRBV7-2 to TRBJ2-7, with TRBD1 as a possible D gene (5 bases). The V gene's germline CDR1 is SGHTA and CDR2 FQGNSA. CDR3 size: 16 residues. The V end lost 4 bases, the J end lost 3 bases, and 19 bases lay between the germline ends. CDR3: CASSSFPAGLGYEQYF. As DNA, the CDR3 is TGTGCCAGCAGCTCTTTCCCGGCAGGGCTGGGCTACGAGCAGTACTTC.

The chain combines TRBV7-9 with TRBJ1-1; unclear D gene. Between the trimmed V and J ends, which lost 5 bases and 2 bases, there was a span of 18 bases. The CDR3 has 16 residues. The germline V gene encodes CDR1 SEHNR and CDR2 FQNEAQ (reference sequence). The CDR3 loop reads CASSLLSGGGNTEAFF. DNA of the CDR3: TGTGCCAGCAGCCTCCTGTCGGGTGGAGGTAACACTGAAGCTTTCTTT.

The chain employs TRBV3-1 (or the pseudogene TRBV3-2) and TRBJ2-1, with D possibly matching TRBD2 (7 bases). The V gene's germline CDR1 is LGHDT and CDR2 YNNKEL (reference sequence). The CDR3 is 12 residues long. The V end was cut by 1 base, the J end by 11 bases, with 9 bases between. The CDR3 spells CASSQAGGQQFF. The CDR3 nucleotides read TGTGCCAGCAGCCAAGCGGGGGGCCAGCAGTTCTTC.